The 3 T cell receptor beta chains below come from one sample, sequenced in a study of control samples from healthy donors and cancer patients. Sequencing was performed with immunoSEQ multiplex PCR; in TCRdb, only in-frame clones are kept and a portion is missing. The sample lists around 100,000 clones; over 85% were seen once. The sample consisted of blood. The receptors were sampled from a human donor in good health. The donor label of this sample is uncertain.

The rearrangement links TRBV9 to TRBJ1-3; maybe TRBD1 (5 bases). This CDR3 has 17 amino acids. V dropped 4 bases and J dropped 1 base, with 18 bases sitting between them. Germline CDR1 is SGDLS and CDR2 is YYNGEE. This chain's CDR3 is CASSSQGSLLSGNTIYF. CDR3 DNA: TGTGCCAGCAGCTCCCAGGGTAGCCTGCTTTCTGGAAACACCATATATTTT.

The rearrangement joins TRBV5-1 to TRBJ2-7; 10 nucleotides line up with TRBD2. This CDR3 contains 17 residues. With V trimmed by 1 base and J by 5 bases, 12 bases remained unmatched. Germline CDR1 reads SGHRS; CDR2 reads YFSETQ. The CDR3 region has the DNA TGCGCCAGCAGCTTGCAACCTAGCGGGGGTCTATTCCACGAGCAGTACTTC. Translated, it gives CASSLQPSGGLFHEQYF.

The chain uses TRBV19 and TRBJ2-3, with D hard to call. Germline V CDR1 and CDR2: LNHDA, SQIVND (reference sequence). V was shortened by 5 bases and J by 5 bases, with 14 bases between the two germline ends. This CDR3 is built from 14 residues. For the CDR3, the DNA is TGTGCCAGTAGTTCCGACACGGTTCAAGATACGCAGTATTTT. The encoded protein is CASSSDTVQDTQYF.